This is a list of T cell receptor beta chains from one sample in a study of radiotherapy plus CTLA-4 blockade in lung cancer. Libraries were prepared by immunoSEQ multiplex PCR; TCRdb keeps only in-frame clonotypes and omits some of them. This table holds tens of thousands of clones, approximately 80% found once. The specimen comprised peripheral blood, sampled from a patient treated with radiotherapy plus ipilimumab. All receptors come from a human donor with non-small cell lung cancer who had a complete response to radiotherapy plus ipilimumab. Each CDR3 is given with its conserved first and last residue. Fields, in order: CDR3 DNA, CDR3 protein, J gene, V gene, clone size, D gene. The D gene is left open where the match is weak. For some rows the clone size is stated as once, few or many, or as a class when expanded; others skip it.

CDR3nt: TGTGCCAGCAGCGTAGCAGAGAACACCGGGGAGCTGTTTTTT; CDR3aa: CASSVAENTGELFF; j_gene: TRBJ2-2; v_gene: TRBV9; abundance: once; d_gene: .
CDR3nt: TGTGCCAGCAGTGGACCTGGGACTAACACCGGGGAGCTGTTTTTT; CDR3aa: CASSGPGTNTGELFF; j_gene: TRBJ2-2; v_gene: TRBV6-1; abundance: .; d_gene: .
CDR3nt: TGTGCCAGTAGTATAGCCTCACTCCGGGATACGCAGTATTTT; CDR3aa: CASSIASLRDTQYF; j_gene: TRBJ2-3; v_gene: TRBV19; abundance: once; d_gene: .
CDR3nt: TGCGCCAGCAGCCAAGAGAGTAGCTCGAACACCGGGGAGCTGTTTTTT; CDR3aa: CASSQESSSNTGELFF; j_gene: TRBJ2-2; v_gene: TRBV4-3; abundance: once; d_gene: .
CDR3nt: TGTGCCAGCAGCATACCACAGGGACTGAACACTGAAGCTTTCTTT; CDR3aa: CASSIPQGLNTEAFF; j_gene: TRBJ1-1; v_gene: TRBV11-2; abundance: .; d_gene: .
CDR3nt: TGTGCCAGCAGCTTTCGGACAGGGGGCTTCACCGGGGAGCTGTTTTTT; CDR3aa: CASSFRTGGFTGELFF; j_gene: TRBJ2-2; v_gene: TRBV11-3; abundance: .; d_gene: TRBD1
CDR3nt: TGTGCCAGCAGTTTATCAGGGGGCGCCTATGGCTACACCTTC; CDR3aa: CASSLSGGAYGYTF; j_gene: TRBJ1-2; v_gene: TRBV27; abundance: .; d_gene: TRBD1
CDR3nt: TGTGCCAGCTCACCGGTGGGTCTGTCGACGAACTATGGCTACACCTTC; CDR3aa: CASSPVGLSTNYGYTF; j_gene: TRBJ1-2; v_gene: TRBV18; abundance: .; d_gene: .
CDR3nt: TGTGCCAGCAGCCAAGAGGGGCGCGGTGAAAAACTGTTTTTT; CDR3aa: CASSQEGRGEKLFF; j_gene: TRBJ1-4; v_gene: TRBV14; abundance: .; d_gene: .
CDR3nt: TGCGCCAGCAGTGTCGGCACGTCTGGAAACACCATATATTTT; CDR3aa: CASSVGTSGNTIYF; j_gene: TRBJ1-3; v_gene: TRBV4-1; abundance: .; d_gene: .
CDR3nt: TGTGCCAGCACGCGGGGAAGCGGAAACATTCAGTACTTC; CDR3aa: CASTRGSGNIQYF; j_gene: TRBJ2-4; v_gene: TRBV6-5; abundance: .; d_gene: .
CDR3nt: TGCGCCAGCAGCTTGGAAAACAGGGCGGGAGAGACCCAGTACTTC; CDR3aa: CASSLENRAGETQYF; j_gene: TRBJ2-5; v_gene: TRBV5-7; abundance: once; d_gene: .
CDR3nt: TGCGCCAGCAGCTTGGAGGTTCGTGACAGGGGTTCCGGGGAGCTGTTTTTT; CDR3aa: CASSLEVRDRGSGELFF; j_gene: TRBJ2-2; v_gene: TRBV5-1; abundance: .; d_gene: TRBD1
CDR3nt: TGTGCCAGCTCACCAGGGGCGGGAGCCTTCAATGAGCAGTTCTTC; CDR3aa: CASSPGAGAFNEQFF; j_gene: TRBJ2-1; v_gene: TRBV18; abundance: .; d_gene: TRBD2
CDR3nt: TGTGCCAGCAGTGAAGCTGAGACAGGTGGGGAAAAACTGTTTTTT; CDR3aa: CASSEAETGGEKLFF; j_gene: TRBJ1-4; v_gene: TRBV2; abundance: .; d_gene: .
CDR3nt: TGTGCCAGCAGCTTGCGGGGGTTGGTACAGACCTTGAACACTGAAGCTTTCTTT; CDR3aa: CASSLRGLVQTLNTEAFF; j_gene: TRBJ1-1; v_gene: TRBV5-6; abundance: .; d_gene: .
CDR3nt: TGTGCCACCACCCTACTTCAGGGGCAGGGATCTTCACCCCTCCACTTT; CDR3aa: CATTLLQGQGSSPLHF; j_gene: TRBJ1-6; v_gene: TRBV15; abundance: .; d_gene: .
CDR3nt: TGTGCCAGCAGCCCAGAGGGGGGGAACCGCAATCAGCCCCAGCATTTT; CDR3aa: CASSPEGGNRNQPQHF; j_gene: TRBJ1-5; v_gene: TRBV7-8; abundance: .; d_gene: .
CDR3nt: TGTGCCAGCAGCTGGGAATTCAGCTCCTACGAGCAGTACTTC; CDR3aa: CASSWEFSSYEQYF; j_gene: TRBJ2-7; v_gene: TRBV7-2; abundance: .; d_gene: .
CDR3nt: TGTGCCAGCAGCTCCCTAGGTCAGACCTACAATGAGCAGTTCTTC; CDR3aa: CASSSLGQTYNEQFF; j_gene: TRBJ2-1; v_gene: TRBV5-4; abundance: .; d_gene: .
CDR3nt: TGTGCCAGCAGCGGATCGGCTGGGAATGAGCAGTTCTTC; CDR3aa: CASSGSAGNEQFF; j_gene: TRBJ2-1; v_gene: TRBV7-2; abundance: .; d_gene: .
CDR3nt: TGTGCCTGGAGTGTAAGGCGGGACTATGGCTACACCTTC; CDR3aa: CAWSVRRDYGYTF; j_gene: TRBJ1-2; v_gene: TRBV30; abundance: .; d_gene: .
CDR3nt: TGTGCCAGCAGTTCCCCATCCTATGGCTACACCTTC; CDR3aa: CASSSPSYGYTF; j_gene: TRBJ1-2; v_gene: TRBV28; abundance: .; d_gene: .
CDR3nt: TGTGCCAGCAGCTCAAGACTAGCGGGGGTCACAGATACGCAGTATTTT; CDR3aa: CASSSRLAGVTDTQYF; j_gene: TRBJ2-3; v_gene: TRBV7-8; abundance: .; d_gene: TRBD2